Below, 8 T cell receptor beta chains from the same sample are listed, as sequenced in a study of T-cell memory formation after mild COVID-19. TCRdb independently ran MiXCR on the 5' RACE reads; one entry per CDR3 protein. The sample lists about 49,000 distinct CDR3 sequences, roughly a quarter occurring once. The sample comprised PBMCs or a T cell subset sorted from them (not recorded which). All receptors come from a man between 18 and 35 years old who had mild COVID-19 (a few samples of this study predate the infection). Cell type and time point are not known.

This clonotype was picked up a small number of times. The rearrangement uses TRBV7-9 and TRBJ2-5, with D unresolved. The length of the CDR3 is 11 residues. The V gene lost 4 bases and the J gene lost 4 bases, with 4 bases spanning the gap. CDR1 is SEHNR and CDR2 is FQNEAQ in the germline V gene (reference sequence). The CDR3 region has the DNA TGTGCCAGCAGCTCCGGAGAGACCCAGTACTTC. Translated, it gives CASSSGETQYF.

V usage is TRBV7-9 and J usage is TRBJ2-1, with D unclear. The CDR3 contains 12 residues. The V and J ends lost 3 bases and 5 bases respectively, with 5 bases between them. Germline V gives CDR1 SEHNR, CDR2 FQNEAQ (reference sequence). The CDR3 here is CASSFRNNEQFF. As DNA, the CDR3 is TGTGCCAGCAGCTTCCGAAACAATGAGCAGTTCTTC.

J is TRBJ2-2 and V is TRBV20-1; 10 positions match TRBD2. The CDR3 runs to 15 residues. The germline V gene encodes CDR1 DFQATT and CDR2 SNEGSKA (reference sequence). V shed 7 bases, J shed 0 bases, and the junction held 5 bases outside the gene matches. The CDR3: CSGTSGRSNTGELFF. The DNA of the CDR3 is TGCAGTGGGACTAGCGGACGATCGAACACCGGGGAGCTGTTTTTT.

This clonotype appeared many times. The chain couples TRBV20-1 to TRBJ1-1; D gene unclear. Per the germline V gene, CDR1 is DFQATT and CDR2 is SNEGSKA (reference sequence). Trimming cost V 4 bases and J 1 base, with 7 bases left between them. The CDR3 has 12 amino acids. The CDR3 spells CSAIPGNTEAFF. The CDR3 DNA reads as TGCAGTGCTATTCCGGGGAACACTGAAGCTTTCTTT.

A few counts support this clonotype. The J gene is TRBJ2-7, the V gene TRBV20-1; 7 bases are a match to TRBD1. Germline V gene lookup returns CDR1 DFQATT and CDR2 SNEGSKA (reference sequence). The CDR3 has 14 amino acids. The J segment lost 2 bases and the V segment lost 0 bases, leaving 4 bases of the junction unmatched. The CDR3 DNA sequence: TGCAGTGCTAGAGATACAGGGGCCGCCTACGAGCAGTACTTC. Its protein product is CSARDTGAAYEQYF.

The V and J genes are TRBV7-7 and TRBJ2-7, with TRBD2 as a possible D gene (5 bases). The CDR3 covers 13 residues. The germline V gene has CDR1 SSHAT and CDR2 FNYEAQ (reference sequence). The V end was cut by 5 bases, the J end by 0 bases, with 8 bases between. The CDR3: CASSPEGSYEQYF. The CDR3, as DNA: TGTGCCAGCAGCCCTGAGGGCTCCTACGAGCAGTACTTC.

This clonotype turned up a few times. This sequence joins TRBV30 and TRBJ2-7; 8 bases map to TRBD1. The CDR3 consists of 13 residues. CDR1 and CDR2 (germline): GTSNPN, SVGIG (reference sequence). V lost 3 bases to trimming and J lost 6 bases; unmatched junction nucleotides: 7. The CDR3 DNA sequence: TGTGCCTGGAGGCAGGGGGCGGCGTCCGAGCAGTACTTC. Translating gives CAWRQGAASEQYF.

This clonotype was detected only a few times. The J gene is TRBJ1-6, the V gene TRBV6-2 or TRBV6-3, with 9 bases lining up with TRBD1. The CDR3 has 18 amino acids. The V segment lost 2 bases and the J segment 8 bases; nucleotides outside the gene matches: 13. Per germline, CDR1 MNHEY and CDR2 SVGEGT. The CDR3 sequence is CASSYTRDRDDLYSPLHF. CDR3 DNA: TGTGCCAGCAGTTACACCCGGGACAGGGACGACCTTTATTCACCCCTCCACTTT.